This entry describes one T cell receptor beta chain. MiXCR was run by TCRdb on the RT-PCR reads, yielding one entry per CDR3 protein. The sample includes about 700,000 distinct CDR3 sequences, 14% of them seen just once. The V gene's germline CDR1 is SNHLY and CDR2 FYNNEI. The CDR3 contains 14 residues. V lost 1 base to trimming and J lost 2 bases, with 7 bases between them. This clonotype was sampled from a female donor in good health, serving as a healthy control. What was sequenced was memory CD4+ T cells from blood. This rearrangement joins TRBV2 to TRBJ2-3; no definite D call. In DNA form, the CDR3 reads TGTGCCAGCAGTGAAGACAGTAACACAGATACGCAGTATTTT. It specifies CASSEDSNTDTQYF.